This entry describes one T cell receptor beta chain. What it binds is unknown. PCR primers comprised 60 Vbeta and 13 Jbeta primers. TCRdb keeps only in-frame clones here, not all; method: immunoSEQ multiplex PCR. The table includes 90,000 or so clones, roughly 70% detected once. The CDR3 is 18 residues long. This entry comes from a study of cytomegalovirus exposure and HLA in healthy donors. General study findings and limits: Evidence from a later analysis indicated that most CMV-associated TCR beta chains looked HLA-restricted.

The sequenced sample was PBMCs. The TCR comes from a woman aged 45-65 years in good health and CMV-seropositive. The rearrangement joins TRBV21-1 to TRBJ2-1; TRBD2, the D gene given by the table, was not confirmed from the DNA. TRBV21-1 is deemed a pseudogene. The CDR3: CASSKARGTNNSYNEQFF. The CDR3 DNA sequence: TGTGCCAGCAGCAAAGCGCGGGGCACGAATAACTCCTACAATGAGCAGTTCTTC.